These T cell receptor beta chains were read from a single sample in a study of T cells expressing NK-cell markers. TCRdb re-called the 5' RACE reads and shows each CDR3 protein once, DNA omitted. The sample data list some 600,000 distinct CDR3 sequences. Sequencing was performed on blood T cells: a sorted CD56 or NKG2C T cell subset, CD4+ or CD8+ T cells, or bulk PBMC T cells (not recorded which). The receptors were sampled from a man younger than 35 in good health. Both conserved end residues are part of each CDR3. The order of the fields is V gene, J gene, CDR3 protein.

V: TRBV5-5; J: TRBJ1-2; CDR3: CASSGQANYGYTF
V: TRBV4-1; J: TRBJ2-2; CDR3: CASSQDRGRGTGELFF
V: TRBV25-1; J: TRBJ2-3; CDR3: CASSDSLGQTDTQYF
V: TRBV7-2; J: TRBJ2-1; CDR3: CASSLLDRGPYNEQFF
V: TRBV29-1; J: TRBJ1-1; CDR3: CSVSYRVGLTEAFF
V: TRBV6-2/TRBV6-3; J: TRBJ2-1; CDR3: CASRPIPTSGSNEQFF
V: TRBV7-9; J: TRBJ2-2; CDR3: CASSPALQHGELFF
V: TRBV24-1; J: TRBJ2-1; CDR3: CATSEELAGARNEQFF
V: TRBV7-2; J: TRBJ2-3; CDR3: CASSLIVAAIDTQYF
V: TRBV12-3/TRBV12-4; J: TRBJ1-5; CDR3: CASRAGGGGNQPQHF
V: TRBV5-1; J: TRBJ2-4; CDR3: CASSLVSGQLAKNIQYF
V: TRBV6-1; J: TRBJ2-3; CDR3: CASNLRGQASDTQYF
V: TRBV10-3; J: TRBJ2-3; CDR3: CAISDGSGSEKVQKVSTDTQYF
V: TRBV27; J: TRBJ2-2; CDR3: CASSHPNGELFF
V: TRBV20-1; J: TRBJ2-1; CDR3: CSAQHVRAINYNEQFF
V: TRBV7-9; J: TRBJ2-3; CDR3: CASSPWLTSTDTQYF
V: TRBV12-3/TRBV12-4; J: TRBJ1-1; CDR3: CARRPLAGVNTEAFF
V: TRBV20-1; J: TRBJ2-2; CDR3: CSARVQGGPGELFF
V: TRBV20-1; J: TRBJ2-7; CDR3: CSARDMGLSLGGEQYF
V: TRBV13; J: TRBJ2-5; CDR3: CASSLSPPSATSETQYF
V: TRBV5-1; J: TRBJ2-1; CDR3: CASSLALAGGDEQFF
V: TRBV11-3; J: TRBJ2-2; CDR3: CASSPREGPGTGELFF
V: TRBV7-3; J: TRBJ2-1; CDR3: CASSIGQGLHNEQFF
V: TRBV2; J: TRBJ2-7; CDR3: CASSEAHIPSRSYEQYF
V: TRBV4-1; J: TRBJ2-3; CDR3: CASSQERRAPSTDTQYF
V: TRBV21-1; J: TRBJ2-3; CDR3: CASSNLGIAGENTDTQYF
V: TRBV2; J: TRBJ2-5; CDR3: CASTLDRTGKETQYF
V: TRBV7-6; J: TRBJ2-1; CDR3: CASSLVVLAGDSYNEQFF
V: TRBV6-5; J: TRBJ1-1; CDR3: CASSYSTGEAFF
V: TRBV2; J: TRBJ1-5; CDR3: CASAGTNLQPQHF
V: TRBV20-1; J: TRBJ2-1; CDR3: CSARASVNIKLAMNNEQFF
V: TRBV13; J: TRBJ1-1; CDR3: CASTLTLTEAFF
V: TRBV6-1; J: TRBJ2-1; CDR3: CASRPSAYNEQFF
V: TRBV20-1; J: TRBJ2-1; CDR3: CSEGGRAYNEQFF
V: TRBV12-3/TRBV12-4; J: TRBJ2-3; CDR3: CASSLQGGRVETDTQYF
V: TRBV7-9; J: TRBJ2-1; CDR3: CASSLIGNDEQFF
V: TRBV20-1; J: TRBJ2-7; CDR3: CSALMRSYEQYF
V: TRBV9; J: TRBJ1-1; CDR3: CASSVGVVDTEAFF
V: TRBV20-1; J: TRBJ2-5; CDR3: CSARVEAGVQETQYF
V: TRBV7-9; J: TRBJ1-5; CDR3: CASSTGEGNQPQHF
V: TRBV7-2; J: TRBJ2-3; CDR3: CASSLTGTGVISTDTQYF
V: TRBV6-1; J: TRBJ2-7; CDR3: CASSRVGSHEQYF
V: TRBV20-1; J: TRBJ2-5; CDR3: CSARNLRGTKETQYF
V: TRBV27; J: TRBJ2-5; CDR3: CASSYEGRFQETQYF
V: TRBV7-2; J: TRBJ2-1; CDR3: CASSVGGLLSSYNEQFF
V: TRBV5-6; J: TRBJ2-5; CDR3: CASIMAGFETQYF
V: TRBV9; J: TRBJ2-4; CDR3: CASSPRGLGGNIQYF
V: TRBV6-5; J: TRBJ1-1; CDR3: CASSYSIGTGVLAFF